A single sample gave rise to the 13 T cell receptor beta chains below, sequenced in a study of tumor and adjacent non-tumor tissue in lung cancer. Three rounds of nested PCR, following a modified ARM-PCR protocol, produced the TCRbeta library. TCRdb independently ran MiXCR on the multiplex PCR reads; one entry per CDR3 protein. The table shows tens of thousands of distinct CDR3 sequences, with 74% occurring only once. RNA was extracted from bulk tissue without any cell sorting. Distant lung tissue was collected more than 3 cm away from the tumor edge. The sample taken for sequencing was distant non-tumor lung tissue. These receptors all stem from a woman aged 60-70 years with non-small cell lung cancer.

In its sample, this clonotype was seen many times. The rearrangement uses TRBV20-1 and TRBJ2-1, with 8 positions matching TRBD2. V trimming: 3 bases; J trimming: 6 bases; junction bases outside the gene matches: 4. Germline V lookup: CDR1 DFQATT, CDR2 SNEGSKA (reference sequence). The CDR3 runs to 13 residues. CDR3 DNA: TGCAGTGCTAGTTCCGGGACTAGCAATGAGCAGTTCTTC. Translated, it gives CSASSGTSNEQFF.

This clonotype was counted between two and nine times. V usage is TRBV24-1 and J usage is TRBJ1-2; 12 positions agree with TRBD1. J was trimmed by 8 bases and V by 4 bases; bases with no gene match: 4. CDR3 length: 14 residues. Germline V gene data show CDR1 as KGHDR and CDR2 as SFDVKD. This CDR3 is CATSEGQGADGYTF. Written as DNA, the CDR3 is TGTGCCACCAGTGAGGGACAGGGGGCAGACGGCTACACCTTC.

This clonotype was observed at least ten times. The V call is TRBV5-4, the J call TRBJ1-1; D unresolved. Between the trimmed V and J ends, which lost 1 base and 7 bases, there was a span of 14 bases. CDR1 is SGHNT and CDR2 is YYREEE in the germline V gene (reference sequence). The CDR3 covers 14 residues. The CDR3 coding sequence is TGTGCCAGCAGCTTGTTAGGGTCCGGTAATGAAGCTTTCTTT. This translates into CASSLLGSGNEAFF.

Many counts were recorded for this clonotype. The chain combines TRBV6-5 with TRBJ1-1; 7 nucleotides agree with TRBD1. The CDR3 sequence is 16 residues long. Germline trimming cut 0 bases from V and 1 base from J; bases unmatched to any gene: 5. Germline CDR1 is MNHEY and CDR2 is SVGAGI. The CDR3 protein is CASSYSVGTANTEAFF. In DNA form, the CDR3 reads TGTGCCAGCAGTTACTCGGTCGGGACAGCGAACACTGAAGCTTTCTTT.

For this clonotype: Since the CDR3 does not end with the conserved phenylalanine or tryptophan, this likely comes from a read error. V usage is TRBV12-3 or TRBV12-4 and J usage is TRBJ2-2, with unresolved D. This CDR3 comprises 12 residues. Trimming left V 7 bases short and J 7 bases short, with 10 bases between. CDR3 sequence: CASNFVGGELFY. DNA for the CDR3: TGTGCCAGCAATTTTGTGGGCGGGGAGCTGTTTTAT.

The gene calls are TRBV6-5 and TRBJ2-6; tentatively, D is TRBD1 (7 bases). The V and J ends lost 5 bases and 8 bases respectively, with 16 bases between them. The CDR3 totals 15 residues. Germline CDR1 reads MNHEY; CDR2 reads SVGAGI. CDR3 nucleotides: TGTGCCAGCAGTCGACAGGGAGGAGGGACCAACGTCCTGACTTTC. The encoded protein is CASSRQGGGTNVLTF.

On this clonotype itself: The CDR3 does not end in the conserved phenylalanine or tryptophan, so this is likely a read error. This chain uses TRBV11-3 with TRBJ2-5, with D perhaps TRBD2 (6 bases). Per the germline V gene, CDR1 is SGHNT and CDR2 is YENEEA. CDR3 length equals 17 residues. For the CDR3, the DNA is TGTGCCAGCAACTTAGGAGGGCTCGGACGGTTCCAAGAGACCCAGTACTTA. It yields the protein CASNLGGLGRFQETQYL.

The V call is TRBV11-2, the J call TRBJ1-6; a weak D match, TRBD1 (6 bases). Germline V gene lookup returns CDR1 SGHAT and CDR2 FQNNGV. Deletions cut 8 bases from V and 13 bases from J, with 30 bases between. This CDR3 is 17 amino acids long. CDR3 protein: CASADFANREPSSPLHF. The DNA of the CDR3 is TGTGCCAGCGCTGACTTTGCGAACAGGGAGCCGAGCTCGCCCCTCCACTTT.

With respect to this clonotype: At one end, the junction sequence differs from germline, possibly due to a read error. The rearrangement joins TRBV7-3 to TRBJ2-1, with D tentatively TRBD2 (6 bases). Germline CDR1 SGHTA, CDR2 FQGTGA. There are 13 residues in the CDR3. DNA for the CDR3: TGTGCCAGCAGCCGGGCGGGGCACAATGAACAGTTCTTC. Residues: CASSRAGHNEQFF.

This clonotype has a single count. The junction and the germline gene differ at one end; a read error may be behind it. The CDR3 sequence: CSRSRGLTYNEQFF. CDR3 nucleotide sequence: TGCTCCAGGAGCCGGGGGCTAACCTACAATGAGCAGTTCTTC. This chain connects TRBV4-3 to TRBJ2-1, with D perhaps given as TRBD1 or TRBD2 (6 bases each). The CDR3 sequence is 14 residues long. Per germline, CDR1 LGHNA and CDR2 YSLEER.

A word on this clonotype: In this CDR3 the conserved last residue, phenylalanine or tryptophan, is missing, so a read error is likely. The DNA is left out, because the CDR3 cannot be placed on it with certainty; the CDR3 is given as TCRdb lists it. The rearrangement joins TRBV29-1 to TRBJ1-1. The CDR3 length is 12 residues, termini included. CDR1 and CDR2 (germline): SQVTM, ANQGSEA. The CDR3 region is CSVETRKTEAIS.

The chain couples TRBV12-3 or TRBV12-4 to TRBJ2-1; tentatively, D is TRBD2 (6 bases). Deletions cut 4 bases from V and 4 bases from J, with 17 bases between. This CDR3 region has 16 residues. The CDR3 here is CASSSLVGGLYNEQFF. CDR3 nucleotides: TGTGCCAGCAGTTCCCTAGTGGGAGGCCTTTACAATGAGCAGTTCTTC.

As for this clonotype: Its ends do not fully match the called genes, so a read error is possible. The chain joins TRBV6-2 or TRBV6-3 to TRBJ2-3, with 11 bases aligning to TRBD2. Germline loops: CDR1 MNHEY, CDR2 SVGEGT. The CDR3 extends over 15 amino acids. Here the CDR3 DNA reads TGTGCCAGTAGTTTAGGACTAGCGGGTCTAGATATGCAGTATTTT. It specifies CASSLGLAGLDMQYF.